A selection of T cell receptor beta chains follows, all from one sample in a study of molecular identifiers for immune sequencing clone quantification. From the PCR reads, TCRdb called clonotypes with MiXCR, one entry per CDR3 protein. The sample consists of about 640,000 distinct CDR3 sequences, just under 20% of them appearing once. Sequenced sample: naive CD8+ T cells from blood, with Jurkat cell RNA spiked in. Receptors originate from a human donor in good health. Some libraries in this study had Jurkat cell RNA spiked in. CDR3s include the opening cysteine and the closing phenylalanine or tryptophan. The order of the fields is J gene, V gene, clone size, D gene, CDR3 DNA, CDR3 protein. The D gene is left open where the match is weak. Size is stated for part of the rows, as once, few or many counts, or as a class when the clone is expanded.

>TRBJ1-4|TRBV5-8|few|TRBD1
TGTGCCAGCAGACTGGGACAGGGTAATATGGAAAAACTGTTTTTT
CASRLGQGNMEKLFF
>TRBJ1-5|TRBV7-9|many|.
TGTGCCAGCAGCTTAGCGGGGGACAATAATCAGCCCCAGCATTTT
CASSLAGDNNQPQHF
>TRBJ2-2|TRBV3-1|.|TRBD1
TGTGCCACCAACAGGGGGAGCACCGGGGAGCTGTTTTTT
CATNRGSTGELFF
>TRBJ2-7|TRBV5-1|.|TRBD1
TGCGCCAGCAGCCAGACAGGGGGATCATACTCCTACGAGCAGTACTTC
CASSQTGGSYSYEQYF
>TRBJ2-5|TRBV5-6|few|TRBD2
TGTGCCAGCAGCTTGGGGGTTGTGAGACTAGCGGCTAAAGAGACCCAGTACTTC
CASSLGVVRLAAKETQYF
>TRBJ2-1|TRBV2|few|TRBD2
TGTGCCAGCAGTGAACTAGCGGGAGGTTACGCATCCTACAATGAGCAGTTCTTC
CASSELAGGYASYNEQFF
>TRBJ2-5|TRBV7-7|many|.
TGTGCCAGCAGCCCGGATGGTCCTGGGGAGACCCAGTACTTC
CASSPDGPGETQYF
>TRBJ1-6|TRBV30|many|.
TGTGCCTGGAGTGCGGGAGTCCGGGGTTCACCCCTCCACTTT
CAWSAGVRGSPLHF
>TRBJ2-1|TRBV5-1|.|.
TGCGCCAGCAGCCCCCTCTCCCACAATGAGCAGTTCTTC
CASSPLSHNEQFF
>TRBJ2-7|TRBV29-1|many|.
TGCAGCGTTGTGCGCCAGGACCACTCCTACGAGCAGTACTTC
CSVVRQDHSYEQYF
>TRBJ1-2|TRBV28|.|TRBD1
TGTGCCAGCACCCCCCGCGTTGGAGGGGGCGCAGGCTATGGCTACACCTTC
CASTPRVGGGAGYGYTF
>TRBJ2-2|TRBV9|many|.
TGTGCCAGCAGCGTACGGGACGGGGAGCTGTTTTTT
CASSVRDGELFF
>TRBJ1-1|TRBV7-9|.|.
TGTGCCAGCAGCTTAGGGGGGATGAGCACTGAAGCTTTCTTT
CASSLGGMSTEAFF
>TRBJ2-1|TRBV7-9|many|.
TGTGCCAGCAGCCCAGTAGGGAATGAGCAGTTCTTC
CASSPVGNEQFF
>TRBJ2-6|TRBV12-3/TRBV12-4|many|TRBD2
TGTGCCAGCTTTACCGGGGGGGACCCCTCTGGGGCCAACGTCCTGACTTTC
CASFTGGDPSGANVLTF
>TRBJ1-1|TRBV27|.|.
TGTGCCAGCAGTTCTCTCGGAGATCCGGAGGGGGCTTTCTTT
CASSSLGDPEGAFF
>TRBJ2-7|TRBV30|many|.
TGTGCCTGGAGTGTACAGTTGAAGAACAGGGAGTACGAGCAGTACTTC
CAWSVQLKNREYEQYF
>TRBJ1-2|TRBV27|many|TRBD1
TGTGCCAGCAGAACAGGGGAGCTTGGCTACACCTTC
CASRTGELGYTF
>TRBJ2-2|TRBV4-1|many|.
TGCGCCAGCAGCCAAGATCTAAACGTACGGGAGCTGTTTTTT
CASSQDLNVRELFF
>TRBJ1-1|TRBV6-2/TRBV6-3|many|.
TGTGCCAGCAGGGGAGTTGGGAACACTGAAGCTTTCTTT
CASRGVGNTEAFF
>TRBJ2-5|TRBV5-4|.|.
TGTGCCAGCAGTGGGGCAGGACCACACCAAGAGACCCAGTACTTC
CASSGAGPHQETQYF
>TRBJ2-7|TRBV30|many|.
TGTGCCTGGAGACGGAGCGCCGGGCACGAGCAGTACTTC
CAWRRSAGHEQYF
>TRBJ2-3|TRBV28|many|.
TGTGCCAGCAGTTTAGAGGACAGCAGCAGTGATACGCAGTATTTT
CASSLEDSSSDTQYF
>TRBJ2-3|TRBV19|many|.
TGTGCCAGTAGTCCAGGGGTTGGGTATACGCAGTATTTT
CASSPGVGYTQYF
>TRBJ2-3|TRBV25-1|few|.
TGTGCCAGCAGTGACCGGGACGGGCCTAGCACAGATACGCAGTATTTT
CASSDRDGPSTDTQYF
>TRBJ1-1|TRBV30|.|TRBD1
TGTGCCCTTCTTCGGACAGGAGAAGCTTTCTTT
CALLRTGEAFF
>TRBJ1-5|TRBV10-2|.|.
TGCGCCAGCAGTGTTGGGGGCTACAATCAGCCCCAGCATTTT
CASSVGGYNQPQHF
>TRBJ2-2|TRBV27|many|.
TGTGCCAGCAGAATTTCGGTGACCGGGGAGCTGTTTTTT
CASRISVTGELFF
>TRBJ2-7|TRBV27|.|TRBD2
TGTGCCAGCAGTTTCGTGGGGGGGGCCTACGAGCAGTACTTC
CASSFVGGAYEQYF
>TRBJ2-7|TRBV6-2/TRBV6-3|many|TRBD2
TGTGCCAGCAGTTACTCGGTGGCGGGGGGACCGCACGAGCAGTACTTC
CASSYSVAGGPHEQYF
>TRBJ2-7|TRBV9|.|TRBD1
TGTGCCAGCGGCGAAGGGACAGGCAGCTCCTACGAGCAGTACTTC
CASGEGTGSSYEQYF
>TRBJ2-7|TRBV15|.|.
TGTGCCACCAGCAGAGGGGGGACTGGCTCCTACGAGCAGTACTTC
CATSRGGTGSYEQYF
>TRBJ2-3|TRBV6-2/TRBV6-3|many|TRBD2
TGTGCCAGCAGTTACGGGACTAGCAGAAGCACAGATACGCAGTATTTT
CASSYGTSRSTDTQYF
>TRBJ2-5|TRBV6-2/TRBV6-3|many|TRBD2
TGTGCCAGCAGTTCGGTAGCGGGAGTGGAGACCCAGTACTTC
CASSSVAGVETQYF
>TRBJ1-1|TRBV6-2/TRBV6-3|many|TRBD1
TGTGCCAGCAGTTACGGACAGGGGGCTGAAGCTTTCTTT
CASSYGQGAEAFF
>TRBJ1-2|TRBV4-2|many|.
TGTGCCAGCAGCCCAATTGACCGGACGGAAACTAACTATGGCTACACCTTC
CASSPIDRTETNYGYTF
>TRBJ1-1|TRBV19|.|.
TGTGCCAGTAGTATAACATCCTTCATGAACACTGAAGCTTCCTTT
CASSITSFMNTEASF
>TRBJ2-2|TRBV11-2|few|.
TGTGCCAGCACCAACGTAGCCGGGGAGCTGTTTTTT
CASTNVAGELFF
>TRBJ1-2|TRBV20-1|many|.
TGCAGTGCTAGATCTTCCGACTCAGGCTATGGCTACACCTTC
CSARSSDSGYGYTF
>TRBJ1-1|TRBV6-5|many|.
TGTGCCAGCAGTGGCACAGGGCCTGAAGCTTTCTTT
CASSGTGPEAFF
>TRBJ2-5|TRBV7-3|.|TRBD2
TGTGCCAGCACCCTACTAATTAATAACGGACTAGCGGGAGGAGGGCTTCAAGAGACCCAGTACTTC
CASTLLINNGLAGGGLQETQYF
>TRBJ2-7|TRBV4-3|many|.
TGCGCCAGCAGCCAAGATAAAAGGGGCTGGGGCTACGAGCAGTACTTC
CASSQDKRGWGYEQYF
>TRBJ2-1|TRBV6-2/TRBV6-3|few|TRBD2
TGTGCCAGCACCATAGGACTAGCGGGGGCTGCTTGGGATGAGCAGTTCTTC
CASTIGLAGAAWDEQFF
>TRBJ1-5|TRBV7-2|many|.
TGTGCCAGCAGCTTAAACAGCAATCAGCCCCAGCATTTT
CASSLNSNQPQHF
>TRBJ2-1|TRBV12-3/TRBV12-4|few|.
TGTGCCAGCAGCAACGGGACATATAGCTCCTACAATGAGCAGTTCTTC
CASSNGTYSSYNEQFF
>TRBJ2-7|TRBV6-2/TRBV6-3|.|TRBD2
TGTGCCAGCAGACTGGGGACTAGCGGGTACTACGAGCAGTACTTC
CASRLGTSGYYEQYF
>TRBJ2-7|TRBV4-3|few|.
TGCGCCAGCAGCCAAGATCGGGCAGGGGACTACGAGCAGTACTTC
CASSQDRAGDYEQYF
>TRBJ2-2|TRBV29-1|few|TRBD2
TGCAGCGTTGAAGAGGCTAGCGGGGGGGCCACCGGGGAGCTGTTTTTT
CSVEEASGGATGELFF
>TRBJ2-1|TRBV7-3|few|TRBD2
TGTGCCAGCAGCCCCGGGGTAGCGGGAGGTTCCCCCCACAATGAGCAGTTCTTC
CASSPGVAGGSPHNEQFF
>TRBJ1-3|TRBV30|few|.
TGTGCCTGGACCCCGCCGTCTGGAAACACCATATATTTT
CAWTPPSGNTIYF
>TRBJ2-1|TRBV7-2|many|.
TGTGCCAGCAGCTTCCATCCCTACAATGAGCAGTTCTTC
CASSFHPYNEQFF
>TRBJ1-1|TRBV4-1|many|.
TGCGCCAGCAGCCAAGGGCAGGGAACCTGGGGGGACACTGAAGCTTTCTTT
CASSQGQGTWGDTEAFF
>TRBJ2-2|TRBV6-5|many|.
TGTGCCAGCAGTTACGGGAAGGTATTGACCGGGGAGCTGTTTTTT
CASSYGKVLTGELFF
>TRBJ2-3|TRBV7-6|many|TRBD2
TGTGCCAGCAGCTTAGACCCGGCTAGCGGGGGGAAGAGCACAGATACGCAGTATTTT
CASSLDPASGGKSTDTQYF
>TRBJ2-5|TRBV5-6|.|TRBD2
TGTGCCAGCAGCTTCCGACTAGCGGGGGTAGAGACCCAGTACTTC
CASSFRLAGVETQYF
>TRBJ2-3|TRBV2|many|.
TGTGCCAGCAGTGAGAGGGAGGAACCTAGCACAGATACGCAGTATTTT
CASSEREEPSTDTQYF
>TRBJ2-2|TRBV15|many|.
TGTGCCACCGCCCAGGGAACCGGGGAGCTGTTTTTT
CATAQGTGELFF
>TRBJ2-2|TRBV5-5|few|.
TGTGCCAGCAGCTTCGAGACAGTAACTAGTCGGGCGCCCGCCGGGGAGCTGTTTTTT
CASSFETVTSRAPAGELFF
>TRBJ2-7|TRBV27|.|TRBD2
TGTGCCAGCAGTTTGAGGGCTAGCGGGATGGATCGAAGGCAGTACTTC
CASSLRASGMDRRQYF